This TCR beta chain was captured by sequencing in a study of T-cell memory formation after mild COVID-19. Study findings and constraints: Among clones contracting day 15 to 85, CD4/CD8 was balanced, whereas later expanders leaned CD4+. Memory from before infection featured some responding clones, which suggests cross-reactive memory joined.

From 5'RACE with constant-segment primers came TCR alpha and TCR beta cDNA libraries that carried sample barcodes and UMIs. In TCRdb, the 5' RACE reads were re-called with MiXCR into one record per CDR3 protein. The sample shows 250,000 to 350,000 distinct CDR3 sequences, around 19% of them seen only once. V was shortened by 5 bases and J by 10 bases, with 15 bases between the two germline ends. The CDR3 is 14 amino acids. Per germline, CDR1 SGHAT and CDR2 FQDESV (reference sequence). Turning to this clonotype: Its specificity is unknown.

The sequence was obtained from a man in his late teens or twenties who had mild COVID-19 (a few samples of this study predate the infection). Cell type and time point are not known. Sample: PBMCs or a T cell subset sorted from them (not recorded which). The genes are TRBV11-1 and TRBJ1-6, with TRBD1 as a possible D gene (5 bases). The CDR3 DNA reads as TGTGCCAGCAGCCAGGGCCGATCGGGCTCACCCCTCCACTTT. Protein: CASSQGRSGSPLHF. The full variable domain, completed using reference TRBV11-1 and TRBJ1-6, is EAEVAQSPRYKITEKSQAVAFWCDPISGHATLYWYRQILGQGPELLVQFQDESVVDDSQLPKDRFSAERLKGVDSTLKIQPAELGDSAMYLCASSQGRSGSPLHFGNGTRLTVT.